This TCR beta chain is from a study of T-cell memory formation after mild COVID-19. Across the study: Largely, TCR clusters stayed within a single donor. Study-level points and caveats: Clones that contracted clustered mainly in CM and EM if CD4+ and in EMRA if CD8+. From day 15 to 85, contracting clones were balanced between CD4 and CD8, whereas later expanders leaned toward CD4+. Researchers found some responding clones in pre-infection memory, a sign that cross-reactive memory joined.

TCRdb re-derived calls from the 5' RACE reads in MiXCR, one entry per CDR3 protein. The sample carries hundreds of thousands of distinct CDR3 sequences, 25% to 30% recorded once. The ends lost 4 bases at V and 2 bases at J; junction bases unmatched: 7. In germline, CDR1 is SGHRS, CDR2 YFSETQ. The CDR3 contains 16 residues. This clonotype has only a few counts. Antigen specificity is unknown. Source material: PBMCs or a T cell subset sorted from them (not recorded which). The sequence was collected from an adult woman who had mild COVID-19 (a few samples of this study predate the infection). Cell type and time point are not known. The gene calls are TRBV5-1 and TRBJ2-4; TRBD2 matches 9 bases. In DNA, the CDR3 is TGCGCCAGCAGCCCCGGGACTAGCCAAACCAAAAACATTCAGTACTTC. Its protein product is CASSPGTSQTKNIQYF.